Below, 17 T cell receptor beta chains from the same sample are listed, as sequenced in a study of response to subunit inactivated influenza vaccine. TCRdb reprocessed the RT-PCR reads via MiXCR and lists one record per CDR3 protein. The sample has under 850,000 distinct CDR3 sequences, about a fifth seen once. This specimen was PBMCs from blood, taken around 5 days after vaccination. The receptors originated from a man in his fifties or sixties who received an inactivated influenza vaccine.

This clonotype was seen a few times. The chain uses TRBV7-6 and TRBJ2-3, with D unresolved. Germline CDR1 is SGHVS and CDR2 is FNYEAQ. V lost 8 bases and J 0 bases, leaving 15 bases between the germline ends. The CDR3 sequence is 15 residues long. In DNA form, the CDR3 reads TGTGCCAGCGGAGAGCATTCTGCTAGCACAGATACGCAGTATTTT. Translating gives CASGEHSASTDTQYF.

Only a few counts were recorded for this clonotype. This chain joins TRBV15 and TRBJ2-1; 10 bases map to TRBD1. CDR1 is LNHNV and CDR2 is YYDKDF in the germline V gene (reference sequence). V lost 0 bases and J lost 8; bases outside the gene matches: 7. This CDR3 is built from 16 residues. CDR3 bases: TGTGCCACCAGCAGAGACGGCGGGACAGGGGAATATGAGCAGTTCTTC. Protein: CATSRDGGTGEYEQFF. The full variable domain, in which reference TRBV15 and TRBJ2-1 provide the parts outside the CDR3, is DAMVIQNPRYQVTQFGKPVTLSCSQTLNHNVMYWYQQKSSQAPKLLFHYYDKDFNNEADTPDNFQSRRPNTSFCFLDIRSPGLGDTAMYLCATSRDGGTGEYEQFFGPGTRLTVL.

The chain employs TRBV4-3 and TRBJ1-2, with D uncertain. V was pared by 0 bases and J by 7 bases, with 15 bases between. The CDR3 contains 15 residues. The germline CDR1 and CDR2 sequences are LGHNA and YSLEER. The CDR3 region is CASSQESGITGGYTF. The DNA for the CDR3 is TGCGCCAGCAGCCAAGAATCCGGGATAACTGGTGGCTACACCTTC.

V gene TRBV5-1 combines with J gene TRBJ2-5, with D possibly TRBD1 on 6 matching bases. Germline CDR1 SGHRS, CDR2 YFSETQ. CDR3 length: 15 amino acids. Trimming left V 7 bases short and J 0 bases short, with 16 bases between. DNA of the CDR3: TGCGCCAGCGTTGAGGGGGTGACGTACCAAGAGACCCAGTACTTC. Translating gives CASVEGVTYQETQYF.

This clonotype has a count of ten or more. The V call is TRBV12-3 or TRBV12-4, the J call TRBJ2-3; D perhaps matches TRBD1 (6 bases). The V end lost 3 bases, the J end lost 3 bases, and 10 bases lay between the germline ends. This CDR3 is 14 amino acids long. This chain's CDR3 is CASSFGGPTDTQYF. CDR3 bases: TGTGCCAGCAGTTTTGGGGGCCCAACAGATACGCAGTATTTT.

Only a few counts were recorded for this clonotype. This chain connects TRBV5-1 to TRBJ2-6; no clear D gene. The V gene lost 0 bases and the J gene lost 1 base, with 11 bases spanning the gap. CDR1 and CDR2 (germline): SGHRS, YFSETQ. CDR3 length: 17 residues. DNA of the CDR3: TGCGCCAGCAGCTTGGCACCCGCCTCTTCTGGGGCCAACGTCCTGACTTTC. It codes for CASSLAPASSGANVLTF.

This rearrangement joins TRBV29-1 to TRBJ2-1, with 8 nucleotides matching TRBD1. The CDR3 spans 14 residues. V shed 6 bases, J shed 6 bases, and the junction held 10 bases outside the gene matches. Germline loops: CDR1 SQVTM, CDR2 ANQGSEA. CDR3 sequence: CSVIIGTGGNEQFF. As DNA, the CDR3 is TGCAGCGTAATCATCGGGACAGGAGGCAATGAGCAGTTCTTC.

This clonotype was counted between two and nine times. The gene calls are TRBV20-1 and TRBJ2-7, with a tentative D call TRBD1 (5 bases). The CDR3 loop spans 11 amino acids. V gave up 3 bases and J gave up 6 bases, with 9 bases separating them. Germline loops: CDR1 DFQATT, CDR2 SNEGSKA (reference sequence). The CDR3 nucleotides read TGCAGTGCTAGGGCAGGGTCCGAGCAGTACTTC. Its protein is CSARAGSEQYF.

The rearrangement links TRBV25-1 to TRBJ2-5; D is possibly TRBD1 or TRBD2 (6 bases each). The length of the CDR3 is 14 residues. CDR1 and CDR2 from the germline V gene are MGHDK and SYGVNS. V was clipped by 6 bases and J by 1 base, with 12 bases between them. The CDR3 DNA reads as TGTGCCAGCAGCGATCCGGGGGCCCAAGAGACCCAGTACTTC. Protein: CASSDPGAQETQYF.

This clonotype was picked up a small number of times. The gene calls are TRBV9 and TRBJ2-5, with 8 nucleotides matching TRBD2. The ends lost 3 bases at V and 1 base at J; junction bases unmatched: 5. CDR3 size: 15 residues. CDR1 is SGDLS, CDR2 YYNGEE, per germline. This chain's CDR3 is CASSEIAGPQETQYF. The CDR3 coding sequence is TGTGCCAGCAGCGAAATAGCGGGACCCCAAGAGACCCAGTACTTC.

This clonotype came up a few times. The chain uses TRBV29-1 and TRBJ1-1; D is ambiguous. This CDR3 spans 14 amino acids. CDR1 and CDR2 from the germline V gene are SQVTM and ANQGSEA. Trimming cost V 4 bases and J 1 base, with 13 bases left between them. The CDR3 spells CSVAIAAKNTEAFF. CDR3 sequence (DNA): TGCAGCGTTGCCATAGCGGCAAAGAACACTGAAGCTTTCTTT.

The genes are TRBV13 and TRBJ2-7; 7 bases align to TRBD1. CDR1 is PRHDT and CDR2 is FYEKMQ in the germline V gene (reference sequence). The V and J ends lost 4 bases and 4 bases, in that order; junction bases with no gene match: 16. The CDR3 spans 17 residues. This CDR3 reads CASSSGQARSKQYEQYF. The CDR3 DNA is TGTGCCAGCAGCTCAGGACAGGCCCGTAGCAAGCAATACGAGCAGTACTTC.

Many counts were recorded for this clonotype. This rearrangement joins TRBV25-1 to TRBJ1-5; D is perhaps TRBD1 (5 bases). The CDR3 is 12 residues long. Germline CDR1 MGHDK, CDR2 SYGVNS. V lost 3 bases and J lost 9, with 9 bases in between. CDR3: CASSDPGGPQHF. CDR3 DNA: TGTGCCAGCAGTGACCCGGGGGGGCCCCAGCATTTT.

This clonotype has more than one count but fewer than ten. The V and J genes are TRBV20-1 and TRBJ2-1; 12 positions agree with TRBD2. Looked up from germline, CDR1 is DFQATT and CDR2 is SNEGSKA (reference sequence). V trimming: 3 bases; J trimming: 4 bases; junction bases outside the gene matches: 7. This CDR3 contains 16 residues. DNA of the CDR3: TGCAGTGCTAGTTCGACTAGCGGGAGATCATACAATGAGCAGTTCTTC. Protein sequence: CSASSTSGRSYNEQFF.

This chain connects TRBV20-1 to TRBJ2-6; D is unresolved. Germline V gene data show CDR1 as DFQATT and CDR2 as SNEGSKA (reference sequence). CDR3 length equals 12 residues. Trimming took 6 bases from V and 2 from J, leaving 5 bases between them. The CDR3 is CSAHPGANVLTF. CDR3 coding DNA: TGCAGTGCCCACCCTGGGGCCAACGTCCTGACTTTC.

Only a few counts were recorded for this clonotype. In nucleotides, the CDR3 is TGCAGTGCTCTTGGACTAACAGCCTACGAGCAGTACTTC. Its translation is CSALGLTAYEQYF. The chain combines TRBV20-1 with TRBJ2-7; possibly TRBD2 for D (6 bases). Germline loops: CDR1 DFQATT, CDR2 SNEGSKA (reference sequence). This CDR3 region has 13 residues. Trimming shortened V by 5 bases and J by 2 bases, and 13 bases separated the two germline ends.

This clonotype was detected only a few times. The chain employs TRBV7-9 and TRBJ2-7; 11 bases match TRBD2. J was trimmed by 6 bases and V by 2 bases; bases with no gene match: 12. CDR3 length: 17 amino acids. Germline V gene lookup returns CDR1 SEHNR and CDR2 FQNEAQ (reference sequence). CDR3 in DNA: TGTGCCAGCAGCTTATACCCTCCTAGCGGGAGGATAGGCGAGCAGTACTTC. This sequence encodes CASSLYPPSGRIGEQYF.